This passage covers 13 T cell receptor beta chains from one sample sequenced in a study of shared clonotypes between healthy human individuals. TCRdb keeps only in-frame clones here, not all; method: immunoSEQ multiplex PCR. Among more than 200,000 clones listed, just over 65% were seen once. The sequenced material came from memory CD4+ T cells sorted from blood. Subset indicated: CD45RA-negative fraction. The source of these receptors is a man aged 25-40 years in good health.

The CDR3: CASRAGWNEQFF. The CDR3 DNA is TGTGCCAGCAGAGCGGGATGGAATGAGCAGTTCTTC. This chain connects TRBV2 to TRBJ2-1, with TRBD2 identical over 7 bases. Germline-derived CDR1 and CDR2 are SNHLY and FYNNEI. This CDR3 is built from 12 residues. V was clipped by 6 bases and J by 7 bases; unmatched bases: 3.

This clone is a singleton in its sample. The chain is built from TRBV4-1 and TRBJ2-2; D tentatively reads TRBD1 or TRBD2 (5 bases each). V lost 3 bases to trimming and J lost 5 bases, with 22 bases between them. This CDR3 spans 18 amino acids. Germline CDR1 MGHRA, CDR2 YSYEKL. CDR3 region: CASSHATPGTRGTGELFF. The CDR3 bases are TGCGCCAGCAGCCACGCCACCCCCGGGACCCGGGGAACCGGGGAGCTGTTTTTT.

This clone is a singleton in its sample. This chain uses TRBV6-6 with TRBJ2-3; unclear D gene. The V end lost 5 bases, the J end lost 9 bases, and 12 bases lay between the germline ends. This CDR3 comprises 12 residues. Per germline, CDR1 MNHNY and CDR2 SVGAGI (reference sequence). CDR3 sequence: CASSPLRSTQYF. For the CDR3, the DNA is TGTGCCAGCAGTCCCCTACGGTCGACGCAGTATTTT.

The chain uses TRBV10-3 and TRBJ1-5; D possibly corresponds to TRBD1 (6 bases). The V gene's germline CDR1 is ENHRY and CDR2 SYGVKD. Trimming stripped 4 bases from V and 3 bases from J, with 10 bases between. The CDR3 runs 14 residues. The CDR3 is CAISAGANNQPQHF. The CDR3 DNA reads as TGTGCCATCAGTGCGGGGGCGAACAATCAGCCCCAGCATTTT.

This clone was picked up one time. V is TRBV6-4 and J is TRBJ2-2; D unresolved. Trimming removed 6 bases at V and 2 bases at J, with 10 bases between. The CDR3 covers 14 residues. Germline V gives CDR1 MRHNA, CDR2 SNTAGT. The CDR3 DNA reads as TGTGCCAGCAGCCGAGAACCAAACACCGGGGAGCTGTTTTTT. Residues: CASSREPNTGELFF.

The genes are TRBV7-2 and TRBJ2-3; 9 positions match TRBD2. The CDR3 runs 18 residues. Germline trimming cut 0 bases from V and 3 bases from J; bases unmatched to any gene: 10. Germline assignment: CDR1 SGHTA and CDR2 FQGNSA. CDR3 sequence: CASSLAFRASGITDTQYF. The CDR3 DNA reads TGTGCCAGCAGCTTAGCGTTTCGGGCTAGCGGGATTACAGATACGCAGTATTTT.

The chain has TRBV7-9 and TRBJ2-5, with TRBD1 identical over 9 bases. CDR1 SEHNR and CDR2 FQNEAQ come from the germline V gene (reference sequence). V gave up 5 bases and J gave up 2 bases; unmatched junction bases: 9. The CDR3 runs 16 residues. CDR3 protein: CASSPIRQGGQETQYF. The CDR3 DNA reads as TGTGCCAGCAGCCCTATCCGACAGGGGGGACAAGAGACCCAGTACTTC.

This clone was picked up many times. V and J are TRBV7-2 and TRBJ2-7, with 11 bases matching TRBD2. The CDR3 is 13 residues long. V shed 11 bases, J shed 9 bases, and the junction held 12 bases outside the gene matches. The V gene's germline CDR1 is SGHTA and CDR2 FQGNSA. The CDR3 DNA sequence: TGTGCCGGGTCATCTAGCGGGAGGATGCCGCAGTACTTC. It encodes CAGSSSGRMPQYF.

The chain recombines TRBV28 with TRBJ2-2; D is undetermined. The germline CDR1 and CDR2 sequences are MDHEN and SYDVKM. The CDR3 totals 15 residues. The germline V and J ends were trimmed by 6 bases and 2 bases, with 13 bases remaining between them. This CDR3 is CASSINEINTGELFF. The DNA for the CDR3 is TGTGCCAGCAGCATAAATGAGATTAACACCGGGGAGCTGTTTTTT. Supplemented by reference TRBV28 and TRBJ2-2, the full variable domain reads DVKVTQSSRYLVKRTGEKVFLECVQDMDHENMFWYRQDPGLGLRLIYFSYDVKMKEKGDIPEGYSVSREKKERFSLILESASTNQTSMYLCASSINEINTGELFFGEGSRLTVL.

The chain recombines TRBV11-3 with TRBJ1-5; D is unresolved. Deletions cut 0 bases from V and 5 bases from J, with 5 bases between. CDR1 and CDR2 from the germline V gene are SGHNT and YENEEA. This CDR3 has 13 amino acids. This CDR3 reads CASSLEVDQPQHF. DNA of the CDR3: TGTGCCAGCAGCTTAGAGGTGGATCAGCCCCAGCATTTT.

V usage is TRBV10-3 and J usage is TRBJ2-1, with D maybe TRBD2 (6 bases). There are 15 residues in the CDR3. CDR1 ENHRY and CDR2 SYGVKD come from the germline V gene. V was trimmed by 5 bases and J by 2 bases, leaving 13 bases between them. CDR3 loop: CAISRDSGAYNEQFF. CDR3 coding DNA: TGTGCCATCAGTCGCGATAGCGGAGCCTACAATGAGCAGTTCTTC.

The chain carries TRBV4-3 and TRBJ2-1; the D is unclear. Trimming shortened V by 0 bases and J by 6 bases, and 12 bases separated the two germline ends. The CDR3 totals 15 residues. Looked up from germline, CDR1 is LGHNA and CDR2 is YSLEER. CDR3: CASSQDSRSLNEQFF. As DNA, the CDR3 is TGCGCCAGCAGCCAAGATTCGCGCTCTCTCAATGAGCAGTTCTTC.

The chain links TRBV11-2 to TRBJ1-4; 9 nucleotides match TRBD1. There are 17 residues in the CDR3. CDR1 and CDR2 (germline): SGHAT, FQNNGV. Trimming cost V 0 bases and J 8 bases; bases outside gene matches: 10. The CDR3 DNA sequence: TGTGCCAGCAGCTTAGAAATAAACAGGGGGCGCAACGAAAAACTGTTTTTT. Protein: CASSLEINRGRNEKLFF.